A single TCR beta chain is shown here with its context. Its antigen is unknown. The data derive from a study of cytomegalovirus exposure and HLA in healthy donors. Study results and caveats: It emerged from a later analysis that several of the most significant clusters appeared to be linked to common viral pathogens. TCR beta sequences reportedly predicted the HLA-A and HLA-B alleles of most subjects accurately.

Trimming left V 0 bases short and J 4 bases short, with 13 bases between. Per germline, CDR1 SGHTA and CDR2 FQGTGA. The CDR3 totals 15 residues. PCR used 60 Vbeta primers and 13 Jbeta primers. Original processing notes: In a later analysis, the count reached about 82 million unique TCR beta chains, with approximately 11 million shared. Libraries were prepared by immunoSEQ multiplex PCR; TCRdb keeps only in-frame clonotypes and omits some of them. V and J calls and clone size follow that table, whereas D and trimming were derived from the DNA. The data contain under 250,000 clones, approximately 85% of them seen just once; the ten biggest clones take up around 2.3%.

The chain couples TRBV7-3 to TRBJ2-7; possibly TRBD1 for D (5 bases). The source of this sequence is a woman aged 45 to 65 in good health and CMV-seronegative. Sequenced: PBMCs. The CDR3 spells CASSLTEGAHYEQYF. The CDR3 nucleotides are TGTGCCAGCAGCTTAACTGAAGGGGCCCATTACGAGCAGTACTTC.